This T cell receptor beta chain was sequenced in a study of blood T cell repertoires in COVID-19. About the research overall: The cDNA or gDNA used as material had been derived from T cells, B-cell-depleted T cells, or PBMCs.

In the original processing: Amplified reference gene primers provided the basis for estimating nucleated cell counts. Clones were sequenced by immunoSEQ multiplex PCR, and TCRdb holds only the in-frame ones, with some missing. D and trimming were read from the DNA, whereas the V and J calls and clone size are those reported in that table. This sample has over 250,000 clones, with under 95% found just once. J was trimmed by 1 base and V by 3 bases; bases with no gene match: 4. CDR1 and CDR2 (germline): SGHRS, YFSETQ. The CDR3 runs to 15 residues. The chain has TRBV5-1 and TRBJ1-1, with 9 bases lining up with TRBD1. The clonotype originates from a man in his sixties who had recovered from COVID-19. The sample consisted of PBMCs or T cells enriched from blood (not recorded which). The CDR3 here is CASSWGQGGNTEAFF. The CDR3 coding sequence is TGCGCCAGCAGCTGGGGACAGGGTGGGAACACTGAAGCTTTCTTT.